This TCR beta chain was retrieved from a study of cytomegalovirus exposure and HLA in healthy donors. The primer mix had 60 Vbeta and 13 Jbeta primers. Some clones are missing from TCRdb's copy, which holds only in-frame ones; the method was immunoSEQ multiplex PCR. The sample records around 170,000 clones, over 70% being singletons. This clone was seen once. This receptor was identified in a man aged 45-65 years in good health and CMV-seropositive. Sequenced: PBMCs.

The CDR3 sequence: CSVGTGIGIAQETQYF. The DNA of the CDR3 is TGCAGCGTCGGGACAGGGATAGGGATAGCTCAAGAGACCCAGTACTTC. V usage is TRBV29-1 and J usage is TRBJ2-5; 9 nucleotides line up with TRBD1. V trimming: 6 bases; J trimming: 2 bases; junction bases outside the gene matches: 13. Per the germline V gene, CDR1 is SQVTM and CDR2 is ANQGSEA. The CDR3 sequence is 16 residues long.